This entry lists 20 T cell receptor beta chains sequenced from one sample in a study of T cell repertoires in cytomegalovirus infection. No cognate antigen is known for these TCRs. TCRdb itself ran the reads through MiXCR, one entry per CDR3 protein. The repertoire consists of some 900,000 distinct CDR3 sequences, with around a third occurring once and the leading ten covering roughly 12%. Sequences were derived from cultured CD8+ T cells from PBMCs, sampled from culture after CMV antigen stimulation. The receptors here all came from a human donor in good health (CMV status not recorded). Some clones in this sample may be carry-over from other donors' samples.

This clonotype was counted many times. The genes are TRBV7-2 and TRBJ2-1, with TRBD1 matching 10 bases. The CDR3 covers 16 residues. V shed 5 bases and J 1 base; nucleotides not matched to a gene: 5. Germline V gene data show CDR1 as SGHTA and CDR2 as FQGNSA. In DNA, the CDR3 is TGTGCCAGCAGCCTTTGGACAGGGGGGTCCTACAATGAGCAGTTCTTC. This codes for CASSLWTGGSYNEQFF.

This clonotype was picked up a small number of times. This sequence joins TRBV27 and TRBJ1-2; D unclear. The CDR3 runs to 14 residues. V lost 2 bases and J lost 8, with 15 bases in between. Germline V gives CDR1 MNHEY, CDR2 SMNVEV (reference sequence). DNA of the CDR3: TGTGCCAGCAGTTTAATTCCGACTTCCTCCGGCTACACCTTC. This sequence encodes CASSLIPTSSGYTF.

In this sample, this clonotype turned up a few times. Written as DNA, the CDR3 is TGTGCCAGCAGCGAAGGAGGGGACTATAGCAATCAGCCCCAGCATTTT. It codes for CASSEGGDYSNQPQHF. The V call is TRBV9, the J call TRBJ1-5; tentatively, D is TRBD1 (5 bases). V lost 3 bases, J lost 0 bases, and 13 bases lay in between. The CDR3 spans 16 residues. Germline CDR1 SGDLS, CDR2 YYNGEE.

The chain is built from TRBV11-3 and TRBJ2-3, with unresolved D. V lost 6 bases to trimming and J lost 3 bases, with 13 bases between them. This CDR3 has 14 amino acids. Germline CDR1 SGHNT, CDR2 YENEEA. The DNA of the CDR3 is TGTGCCAGCAGTCCGACCGACGGGACAGATACGCAGTATTTT. It encodes CASSPTDGTDTQYF. Combining the CDR3 with reference TRBV11-3 and TRBJ2-3 gives the whole variable domain EAGVVQSPRYKIIEKKQPVAFWCNPISGHNTLYWYLQNLGQGPELLIRYENEEAVDDSQLPKDRFSAERLKGVDSTLKIQPAELGDSAVYLCASSPTDGTDTQYFGPGTRLTVL.

This clonotype was counted many times. The chain uses TRBV7-6 and TRBJ1-4, with a weak D call TRBD1 (5 bases). The CDR3 covers 14 residues. The germline V gene has CDR1 SGHVS and CDR2 FNYEAQ. Between the trimmed V and J ends, which lost 2 bases and 8 bases, there was a span of 12 bases. This CDR3 reads CASSLFGDGEKLFF. The CDR3 nucleotides are TGTGCCAGCAGCTTATTCGGGGACGGGGAAAAACTGTTTTTT.

The rearrangement links TRBV12-3 or TRBV12-4 to TRBJ1-2, with 7 bases identical to TRBD1. This CDR3 region has 14 residues. J gave up 6 bases and V 6 bases, and 10 bases lay outside the gene matches. The CDR3: CASRQTGRVDGYTF. DNA for the CDR3: TGTGCCAGCAGGCAGACAGGGAGGGTCGATGGCTACACCTTC.

This clonotype has a count of ten or more. The CDR3 sequence is CASSSTGSYGYTF. CDR3 DNA: TGTGCCAGCAGCTCAACAGGGAGCTATGGCTACACCTTC. This chain connects TRBV7-8 to TRBJ1-2; a possible D gene is TRBD1 (6 bases). The CDR3 sequence is 13 residues long. Germline CDR1 SGHVS, CDR2 FQNEAQ. V lost 4 bases to trimming and J lost 4 bases, with 10 bases between them. The full variable domain, rest sourced from reference TRBV7-8 and TRBJ1-2, is GAGVSQSPRYKVAKRGQDVALRCDPISGHVSLFWYQQALGQGPEFLTYFQNEAQLDKSGLPSDRFFAERPEGSVSTLKIQRTQQEDSAVYLCASSSTGSYGYTFGSGTRLTVV.

This clonotype was counted many times. This chain uses TRBV7-6 with TRBJ1-5; no firm D call. This CDR3 spans 15 amino acids. Looked up from germline, CDR1 is SGHVS and CDR2 is FNYEAQ. V was trimmed by 3 bases and J by 9 bases, leaving 18 bases between them. This chain's CDR3 is CASSLSGPEVGPQHF. CDR3 nucleotide sequence: TGTGCCAGCAGCTTGTCCGGGCCCGAAGTCGGGCCCCAGCATTTT.

This clonotype was recorded many times. V gene TRBV12-3 or TRBV12-4 combines with J gene TRBJ1-2; D uncertain. The CDR3 runs to 13 residues. The germline V and J ends were trimmed by 4 bases and 6 bases, with 12 bases remaining between them. The DNA for the CDR3 is TGTGCCAGCAGTTCATCATATTGGCATGGCTACACCTTC. Translation: CASSSSYWHGYTF.

This clonotype appeared many times. The rearrangement joins TRBV7-2 to TRBJ2-5, with 8 bases lining up with TRBD1. The CDR3 sequence is 17 residues long. CDR1 is SGHTA, CDR2 FQGNSA, per germline. V dropped 2 bases and J dropped 1; count of bases not matched to a gene: 9. The CDR3 DNA reads TGTGCCAGCAGCTTACCCGGGACAGGTGGGGTCCAAGAGACCCAGTACTTC. It codes for CASSLPGTGGVQETQYF.

The V and J genes are TRBV6-1 and TRBJ2-7; 8 bases map to TRBD1. The CDR3 is 14 residues long. Germline assignment: CDR1 MNHNS and CDR2 SASEGT. J gave up 2 bases and V 6 bases, and 6 bases lay outside the gene matches. The CDR3 spells CASSPTGETYEQYF. DNA of the CDR3: TGTGCCAGCAGCCCGACAGGGGAGACCTACGAGCAGTACTTC.

The sample holds a few counts of this clonotype. This chain links TRBV13 with TRBJ1-6; D is possibly TRBD1 (6 bases). The CDR3 sequence is 16 residues long. Germline CDR1 and CDR2: PRHDT and FYEKMQ (reference sequence). V lost 6 bases and J lost 1, with 13 bases in between. CDR3 bases: TGTGCCAGCAGATTCAGGGGAGGTTCCTATAATTCACCCCTCCACTTT. It yields the protein CASRFRGGSYNSPLHF.

As regards this clonotype: One junction end does not reproduce the germline sequence, and a read error may be involved. The chain couples TRBV9 to TRBJ1-1, with TRBD1 as a possible D gene (6 bases). The CDR3 contains 15 residues. Germline loops: CDR1 SGDLS, CDR2 YYNGEE. The CDR3 nucleotides read TGTGTCAGCAGCGTAGTGGACAGACCGAACACTGAAGCTTTCTTT. Protein product: CVSSVVDRPNTEAFF.

V is TRBV20-1 and J is TRBJ2-5; weak D call: TRBD2 (5 bases). The V end lost 0 bases, the J end lost 5 bases, and 16 bases lay between the germline ends. This CDR3 contains 15 residues. Germline V lookup: CDR1 DFQATT, CDR2 SNEGSKA (reference sequence). CDR3 DNA sequence: TGCAGTGCTAGAGAACGTGGACTGAGCGCCGAGACCCAGTACTTC. This translates into CSARERGLSAETQYF.

This clonotype was detected only a few times. The chain joins TRBV15 to TRBJ2-4, with D perhaps given as TRBD1 or TRBD2 (6 bases each). With 4 bases removed from V and 8 bases from J, the gap between germline ends came to 15 bases. There are 14 residues in the CDR3. CDR1 is LNHNV and CDR2 is YYDKDF in the germline V gene (reference sequence). CDR3 region: CATSTGVEGDIQYF. CDR3 coding DNA: TGTGCCACCAGCACGGGGGTCGAGGGGGACATTCAGTACTTC.

The genes are TRBV11-3 and TRBJ1-6; D uncertain. Trimming left V 5 bases short and J 7 bases short, with 9 bases between. Germline V lookup: CDR1 SGHNT, CDR2 YENEEA. The CDR3 is made up of 13 amino acids. CDR3 amino acids: CASSPAPNSPLHF. As DNA, the CDR3 is TGTGCCAGCAGCCCGGCCCCGAATTCACCCCTCCACTTT.

The chain employs TRBV20-1 and TRBJ1-6; a weak D match, TRBD1 (5 bases). The CDR3 runs to 14 residues. The germline gives CDR1 DFQATT, CDR2 SNEGSKA (reference sequence). The V end was cut by 5 bases, the J end by 9 bases, with 17 bases between. CDR3 loop: CSALPWDGSSPLHF. DNA of the CDR3: TGCAGTGCTTTACCTTGGGACGGTAGTTCACCCCTCCACTTT.

V usage is TRBV7-9 and J usage is TRBJ1-5; D is ambiguous. CDR1 and CDR2 (germline): SEHNR, FQNEAQ (reference sequence). The CDR3 covers 17 residues. V shed 4 bases and J shed 0 bases, with 16 bases lying between them. Here the CDR3 DNA reads TGTGCCAGCAGCTCTTCCGAACAGAGTCTTAGCAATCAGCCCCAGCATTTT. Its translation: CASSSSEQSLSNQPQHF.

Details on this clonotype: One junction end does not reproduce the germline sequence, and a read error may be involved. The chain recombines TRBV6-5 with TRBJ2-7; D remains unclear. CDR1 MNHEY and CDR2 SVGAGI come from the germline V gene. CDR3 length equals 13 residues. The CDR3 sequence: CASSSSQSYKQYF. CDR3 DNA: TGTGCCAGCAGTTCCAGCCAGAGCTACAAGCAGTACTTC.

This clonotype was observed a few times. This chain joins TRBV7-8 and TRBJ2-1; 7 bases align to TRBD2. This CDR3 has 20 residues. Trimming took 1 base from V and 2 from J; bases not matched to a gene: 17. Germline CDR1 reads SGHVS; CDR2 reads FQNEAQ. CDR3 DNA sequence: TGTGCCAGCAGCTTAGGAAGGGTAAATCGGGACTACGAGACCTACAATGAGCAGTTCTTC. It codes for CASSLGRVNRDYETYNEQFF.